This is a list of T cell receptor beta chains from one sample in a study of spatial heterogeneity in lung cancer. MiXCR, applied by TCRdb to the 5' RACE reads, yields one record per CDR3 protein. The data show some 7,300 distinct CDR3 sequences, under 25% seen once. The source material was PBMCs, sampled at surgery. All receptors derive from a female donor with early-stage non-small cell lung cancer. Both conserved end residues are part of each CDR3. D genes are given only for firm matches. The size of a clone is reported for some rows only, either as once, few or many, or as a class for expanded clones.

TRBJ2-7,TRBD1,TRBV6-5,NA,CASSYDTGGSYEQYF,TGTGCCAGCAGTTACGACACAGGGGGCTCCTACGAGCAGTACTTC
TRBJ1-2,NA,TRBV7-9,NA,CASSLGGRIGYTF,TGTGCCAGCAGCTTAGGAGGCCGTATTGGCTACACCTTC
TRBJ1-1,NA,TRBV6-1,medium-sized,CASSELGTLVAFF,TGTGCCAGCAGTGAACTTGGGACTCTCGTAGCTTTCTTT
TRBJ2-7,NA,TRBV7-8,NA,CASSPSYEQYF,TGTGCCAGCAGCCCATCCTACGAGCAGTACTTC
TRBJ2-5,TRBD2,TRBV7-3,medium-sized,CASSRGTKETQYF,TGTGCCAGCAGCCGAGGGACTAAGGAGACCCAGTACTTC
TRBJ2-3,NA,TRBV7-3,few,CASSLNPGRGYTQYF,TGTGCCAGCAGCTTAAACCCCGGCCGAGGATATACGCAGTATTTT
TRBJ1-5,NA,TRBV7-9,NA,CASSSLDSNQPQHF,TGTGCCAGCAGCTCGCTGGATAGCAATCAGCCCCAGCATTTT
TRBJ1-5,NA,TRBV4-1,NA,CASSPGYSNQPQHF,TGCGCCAGCAGCCCAGGATATAGCAATCAGCCCCAGCATTTT
TRBJ2-7,NA,TRBV11-2,many,CASSLGLEQKLDF,TGTGCCAGCAGCTTAGGGCTAGAACAAAAGCTGGACTTC
TRBJ2-1,TRBD2,TRBV7-2,medium-sized,CASIPGLAYNEQFF,TGTGCCAGCATCCCGGGACTAGCGTACAATGAGCAGTTCTTC
TRBJ2-3,NA,TRBV20-1,many,CSASSEGDTQYF,TGCAGTGCTAGTAGCGAGGGGGATACGCAGTATTTT
TRBJ2-3,NA,TRBV7-9,medium-sized,CASSPGPDTQYF,TGTGCCAGCAGCCCCGGGCCTGATACGCAGTATTTT
TRBJ1-1,NA,TRBV5-1,NA,CASRLNLNTEAFF,TGCGCCAGCAGGCTGAACCTGAACACTGAAGCTTTCTTT
TRBJ2-3,TRBD2,TRBV10-3,NA,CAIKWRETDTQYF,TGTGCCATCAAGTGGCGGGAGACAGATACGCAGTATTTT
TRBJ2-2,NA,TRBV7-2,NA,CASSPTVNTGELFF,TGTGCCAGCAGCCCGACTGTGAACACCGGGGAGCTGTTTTTT
TRBJ2-2,NA,TRBV19,medium-sized,CASSTRQADTGELFF,TGTGCCAGTAGTACCCGACAGGCGGACACCGGGGAGCTGTTTTTT
TRBJ1-2,NA,TRBV20-1,medium-sized,CSESTQSGGYTF,TGCAGTGAATCGACCCAGAGCGGAGGCTACACCTTC
TRBJ2-7,TRBD1,TRBV20-1,NA,CSASGQGAYEQYF,TGCAGTGCTAGTGGGCAGGGGGCCTACGAGCAGTACTTC
TRBJ2-3,NA,TRBV7-3,medium-sized,CASSSQGLSTDTQYF,TGTGCCAGCAGCTCCCAGGGGCTGTCCACAGATACGCAGTATTTT
TRBJ2-7,TRBD2,TRBV6-6,medium-sized,CASSPGTSGSYEQYF,TGTGCCAGCAGTCCCGGGACTAGCGGTTCCTACGAGCAGTACTTC